This T cell receptor beta chain was recorded in a study of T cells in narcolepsy. Notes on the study in general: Autoreactive HCRT-specific and TRIB2-specific clonotypes were marked in same-patient CSF-versus-blood CD4+ comparisons. Reportedly, autoreactive clonotypes were serially detected in patients' blood but not controls'. Some memory CD4+ repertoires had no autoreactive clone sequences.

TCRdb's copy holds only in-frame clones and misses some; the assay was immunoSEQ multiplex PCR. The table shows about 34,000 clones, with over 65% occurring only once. Comment on this clone: Its target is not known.

This receptor was identified in a human donor in good health. Sequenced: memory (CD45RA-) CD4+ T cells from blood.

The CDR3 sequence: CASTPPGSNQPQHF. As DNA, the CDR3 is TGTGCCAGCACCCCCCCGGGGAGCAATCAGCCCCAGCATTTT. The chain recombines TRBV6-5 with TRBJ1-5, with unresolved D. The germline CDR1 and CDR2 sequences are MNHEY and SVGAGI. V dropped 7 bases and J dropped 1 base, with 11 bases sitting between them. CDR3 length: 14 amino acids.